The next 4 T cell receptor beta chains were all read from a single sample in a study of cytomegalovirus exposure and HLA in healthy donors. With 60 Vbeta and 13 Jbeta primers, the PCR was carried out. The table came from immunoSEQ multiplex PCR; TCRdb's copy has only in-frame clones and leaves some out. Here the sample spans about 170,000 clones, about three quarters being singletons. Sequenced sample: PBMCs. The receptors stem from a female donor in good health and CMV-seronegative.

This clone turned up a few times. This chain joins TRBV30 and TRBJ2-5; 9 nucleotides match TRBD2. Germline CDR1 is GTSNPN and CDR2 is SVGIG (reference sequence). The CDR3 spans 17 residues. Trimming took 0 bases from V and 5 from J; bases not matched to a gene: 13. The CDR3 coding sequence is TGTGCCTGGAGTGTCGGGGCGGGAGGGCCGGGTGGGGAGACCCAGTACTTC. It is translated as CAWSVGAGGPGGETQYF.

This chain connects TRBV11-3 to TRBJ2-7, with D perhaps TRBD2 (5 bases). Trimming left V 3 bases short and J 7 bases short, with 7 bases between. Germline CDR1 reads SGHNT; CDR2 reads YENEEA. This CDR3 comprises 11 residues. The CDR3 here is CASSFKREQYF. The CDR3 nucleotides read TGTGCCAGCAGCTTTAAGCGGGAGCAGTACTTC.

This chain links TRBV9 with TRBJ2-7; 10 bases map to TRBD1. This CDR3 is built from 15 residues. From germline, CDR1 is SGDLS and CDR2 YYNGEE. The V and J ends lost 4 bases and 2 bases, in that order; junction bases with no gene match: 6. Written as DNA, the CDR3 is TGTGCCAGCAGCAAGTCGGACAGGGGGACCTACGAGCAGTACTTC. As protein: CASSKSDRGTYEQYF.

The chain couples TRBV7-6 to TRBJ1-1; the match to TRBD1 covers 7 bases. The V gene end was trimmed by 5 bases and the J gene end by 1 base; junction bases not matched to a gene: 1. Germline V gives CDR1 SGHVS, CDR2 FNYEAQ. This CDR3 is 13 amino acids long. The CDR3 spells CASSRQGNTEAFF. Here the CDR3 DNA reads TGTGCCAGCAGCCGACAGGGGAACACTGAAGCTTTCTTT. The entire variable domain, with the rest obtained from reference TRBV7-6 and TRBJ1-1, is as follows: GAGVSQSPRYKVTKRGQDVALRCDPISGHVSLYWYRQALGQGPEFLTYFNYEAQQDKSGLPNDRFSAERPEGSISTLTIQRTEQRDSAMYRCASSRQGNTEAFFGQGTRLTVV.